This T cell receptor beta chain was captured by sequencing in a study of a mutant IDH1 vaccine in newly diagnosed glioma. Time point: baseline, week 1 (first vaccination visit). Treatment described: pre-vaccination baseline after standard-of-care therapy. The method was immunoSEQ multiplex PCR; TCRdb's version includes in-frame clones alone and lacks a portion of them. Among around 63,000 clones listed, about 91% were seen once. V lost 2 bases to trimming and J lost 7 bases; unmatched junction nucleotides: 10. Germline values: CDR1 SNHLY, CDR2 FYNNEI. The CDR3 is made up of 15 amino acids. This sequence was found in a man aged 50-59 years with glioma. The starting material was PBMCs, obtained from a glioma patient treated with radiotherapy, temozolomide or both. The rearrangement uses TRBV2 and TRBJ2-7; 8 bases line up with TRBD1. Here the CDR3 reads CASSETGTGFPEQYF. CDR3 coding DNA: TGTGCCAGCAGTGAAACGGGGACAGGTTTTCCAGAGCAGTACTTC.